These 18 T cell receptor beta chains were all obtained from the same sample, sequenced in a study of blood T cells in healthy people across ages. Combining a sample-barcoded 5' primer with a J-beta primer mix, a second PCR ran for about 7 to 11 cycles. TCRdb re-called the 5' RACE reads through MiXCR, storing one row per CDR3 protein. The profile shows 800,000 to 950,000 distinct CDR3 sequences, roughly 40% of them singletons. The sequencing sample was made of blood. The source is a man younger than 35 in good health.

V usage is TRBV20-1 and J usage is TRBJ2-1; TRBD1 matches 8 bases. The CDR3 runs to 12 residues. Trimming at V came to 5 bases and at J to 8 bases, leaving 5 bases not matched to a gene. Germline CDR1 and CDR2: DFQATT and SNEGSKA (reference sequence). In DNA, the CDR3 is TGCAGTGCTGCAGGGGGCGGCGATGAGCAGTTCTTC. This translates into CSAAGGGDEQFF.

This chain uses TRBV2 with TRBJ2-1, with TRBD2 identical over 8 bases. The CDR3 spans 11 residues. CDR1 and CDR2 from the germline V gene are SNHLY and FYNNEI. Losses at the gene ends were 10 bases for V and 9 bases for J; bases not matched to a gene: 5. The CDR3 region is CAIRGGGEQFF. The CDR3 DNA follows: TGTGCCATACGGGGGGGTGGTGAGCAGTTCTTC.

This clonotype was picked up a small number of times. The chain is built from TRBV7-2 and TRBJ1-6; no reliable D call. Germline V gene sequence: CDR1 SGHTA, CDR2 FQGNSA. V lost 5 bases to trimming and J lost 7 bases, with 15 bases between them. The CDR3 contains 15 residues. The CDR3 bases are TGTGCCAGCAGCCCCTACCCTGGCCCGAATTCACCCCTCCACTTT. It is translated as CASSPYPGPNSPLHF. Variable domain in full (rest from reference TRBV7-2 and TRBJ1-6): GAGVSQSPSNKVTEKGKDVELRCDPISGHTALYWYRQSLGQGLEFLIYFQGNSAPDKSGLPSDRFSAERTGGSVSTLTIQRTQQEDSAVYLCASSPYPGPNSPLHFGNGTRLTVT.

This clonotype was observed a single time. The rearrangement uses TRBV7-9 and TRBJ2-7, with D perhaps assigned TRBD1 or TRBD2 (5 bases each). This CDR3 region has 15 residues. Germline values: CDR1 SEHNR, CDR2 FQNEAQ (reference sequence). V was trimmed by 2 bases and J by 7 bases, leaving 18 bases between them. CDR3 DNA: TGTGCCAGCAGCTTACCGGGACGTTCCTCTTGGGAGCAGTACTTC. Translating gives CASSLPGRSSWEQYF.

The CDR3 nucleotides are TGTGCCAGCAGCCCGGATGAAAACTCCTACAATGAGCAGTACTTC. This sequence encodes CASSPDENSYNEQYF. The genes are TRBV5-5 and TRBJ2-1; D not resolved. The J call may be wrong; the DNA end is better matched by TRBJ2-7. This CDR3 spans 15 amino acids. CDR1 is SGHKS and CDR2 is YYEKEE in the germline V gene (reference sequence).

CDR3 amino acids: CASSLDGGNSPLHF. The CDR3 coding sequence is TGCGCCAGCAGCTTGGACGGGGGAAATTCACCCCTCCACTTT. The V gene is TRBV5-1, the J gene TRBJ1-6; D is perhaps TRBD1 (5 bases). Germline loops: CDR1 SGHRS, CDR2 YFSETQ. Trimming left V 0 bases short and J 7 bases short, with 8 bases between. The CDR3 extends over 14 amino acids.

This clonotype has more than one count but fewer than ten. The CDR3 DNA follows: TGTGCCAGCAGCTTAGAGGTAGAGACCCAGTTCTTC. This encodes CASSLEVETQFF. The rearrangement uses TRBV13 and TRBJ2-1; D gene ambiguous. The germline V gene encodes CDR1 PRHDT and CDR2 FYEKMQ (reference sequence). This CDR3 comprises 12 residues. Trimming left V 1 base short and J 13 bases short, with 11 bases between.

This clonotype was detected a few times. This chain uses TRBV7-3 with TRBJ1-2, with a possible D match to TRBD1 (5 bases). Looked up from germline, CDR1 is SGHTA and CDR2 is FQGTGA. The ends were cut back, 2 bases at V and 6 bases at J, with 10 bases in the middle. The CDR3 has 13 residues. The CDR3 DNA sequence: TGTGCCAGCAGCTTACGGGTGGGGGATGGCTACACCTTC. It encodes CASSLRVGDGYTF. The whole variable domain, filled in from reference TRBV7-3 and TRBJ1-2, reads GAGVSQTPSNKVTEKGKYVELRCDPISGHTALYWYRQSLGQGPEFLIYFQGTGAADDSGLPNDRFFAVRPEGSVSTLKIQRTERGDSAVYLCASSLRVGDGYTFGSGTRLTVV.

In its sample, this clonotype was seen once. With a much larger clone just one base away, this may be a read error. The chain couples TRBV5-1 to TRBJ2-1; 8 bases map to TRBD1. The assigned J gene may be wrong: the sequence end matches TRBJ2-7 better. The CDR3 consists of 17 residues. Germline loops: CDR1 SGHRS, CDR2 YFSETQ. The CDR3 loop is CASSPRAGGGSYNEQYF. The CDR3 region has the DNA TGCGCCAGCAGCCCGAGGGCAGGGGGCGGCTCCTACAATGAGCAGTACTTC.

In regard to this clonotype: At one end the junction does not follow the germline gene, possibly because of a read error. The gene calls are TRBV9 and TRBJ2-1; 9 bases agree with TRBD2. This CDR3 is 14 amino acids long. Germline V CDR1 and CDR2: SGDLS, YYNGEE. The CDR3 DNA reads TGTGCCCGCAGCGGGGGGAACCACTACAATGAGCAGTTCTTC. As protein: CARSGGNHYNEQFF. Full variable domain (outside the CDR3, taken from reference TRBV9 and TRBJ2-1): DSGVTQTPKHLITATGQRVTLRCSPRSGDLSVYWYQQSLDQGLQFLIQYYNGEERAKGNILERFSAQQFPDLHSELNLSSLELGDSALYFCARSGGNHYNEQFFGPGTRLTVL.

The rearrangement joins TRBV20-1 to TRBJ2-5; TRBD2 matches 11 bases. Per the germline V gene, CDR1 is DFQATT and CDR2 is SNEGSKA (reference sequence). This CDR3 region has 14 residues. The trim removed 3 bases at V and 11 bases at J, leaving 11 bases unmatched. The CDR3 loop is CSARIGTSGNEQYF. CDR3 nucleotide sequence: TGCAGTGCTAGGATCGGGACTAGCGGCAATGAGCAGTACTTC.

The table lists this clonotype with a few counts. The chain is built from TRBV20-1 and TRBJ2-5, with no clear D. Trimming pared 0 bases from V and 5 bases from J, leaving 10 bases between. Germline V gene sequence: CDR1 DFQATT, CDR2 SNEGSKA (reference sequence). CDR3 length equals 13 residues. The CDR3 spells CSARDTDPETQYF. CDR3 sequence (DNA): TGCAGTGCTAGAGACACCGACCCCGAGACCCAGTACTTC.

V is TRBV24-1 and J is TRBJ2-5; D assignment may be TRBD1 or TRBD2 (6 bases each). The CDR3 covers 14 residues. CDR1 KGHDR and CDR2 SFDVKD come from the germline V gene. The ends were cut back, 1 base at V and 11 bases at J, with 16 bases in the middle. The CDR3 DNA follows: TGTGCCACCAGTGATTTCCGGGGGCGGAAGGGGCAGTACTTC. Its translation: CATSDFRGRKGQYF.

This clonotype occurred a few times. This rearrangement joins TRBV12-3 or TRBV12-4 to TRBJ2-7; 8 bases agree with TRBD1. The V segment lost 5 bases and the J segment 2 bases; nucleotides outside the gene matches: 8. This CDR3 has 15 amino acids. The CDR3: CASSPTGVRTYEQYF. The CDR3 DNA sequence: TGTGCCAGCAGTCCGACAGGGGTGCGTACCTACGAGCAGTACTTC.

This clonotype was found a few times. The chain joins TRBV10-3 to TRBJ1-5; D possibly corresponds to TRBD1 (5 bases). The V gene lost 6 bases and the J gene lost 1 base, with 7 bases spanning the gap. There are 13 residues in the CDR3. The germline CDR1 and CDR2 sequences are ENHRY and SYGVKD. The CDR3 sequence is CAISRESNQPQHF. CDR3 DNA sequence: TGTGCCATCAGCAGGGAAAGCAATCAGCCCCAGCATTTT.

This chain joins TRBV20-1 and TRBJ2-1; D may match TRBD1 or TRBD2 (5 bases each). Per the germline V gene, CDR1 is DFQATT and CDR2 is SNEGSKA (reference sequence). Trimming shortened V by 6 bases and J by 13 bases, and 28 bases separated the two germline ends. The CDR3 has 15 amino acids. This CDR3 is CSADLLGTHQETQFF. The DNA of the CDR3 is TGCAGTGCCGACCTTCTTGGGACGCATCAAGAGACCCAGTTCTTC.

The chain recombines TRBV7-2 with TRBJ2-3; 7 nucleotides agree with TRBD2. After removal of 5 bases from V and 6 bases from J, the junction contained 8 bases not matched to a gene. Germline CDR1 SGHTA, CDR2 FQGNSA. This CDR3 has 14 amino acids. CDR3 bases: TGTGCCAGCAGCCCTCGGGACTACAAGGATACGCAGTATTTT. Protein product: CASSPRDYKDTQYF.

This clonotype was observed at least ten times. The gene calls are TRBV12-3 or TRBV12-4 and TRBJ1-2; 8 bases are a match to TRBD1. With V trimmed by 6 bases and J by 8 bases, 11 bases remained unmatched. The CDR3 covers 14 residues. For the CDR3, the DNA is TGTGCCAGCAGACTGGGACAGGCCGTCTCAGGCTACACCTTC. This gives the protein CASRLGQAVSGYTF.